Following are 13 T cell receptor beta chains from one sample sequenced in a study of CD8 T cells in Susac syndrome (dated by TCRdb to between 2018 and 2021). The library was prepared using the immunoSEQ multiplex PCR assay. RNA was extracted using the RNeasy kit, and about 0.5 to 1 ug of the RNA was reverse transcribed with random hexamers. In TCRdb, the public reads were trimmed at Q25 with fastp and aligned with MiXCR, with productive beta chains retained. Each CDR3 protein gets just one entry, which takes the most common genes and DNA from the rows behind it. Counted in this sample were about 140,000 distinct CDR3 sequences; just under 95% of them appeared once. Roughly 0.14% of the sample lies in the top ten. The specimen was CD4+ T cells from PBMCs. These receptors were collected from a human donor with Susac syndrome.

The CDR3 DNA sequence: TGCAGTGCTAGCCAGACAGGGTACTATGGCTACACCTTC. Encoded protein: CSASQTGYYGYTF. The chain employs TRBV20-1 and TRBJ1-2; 7 bases are shared with TRBD1. This CDR3 comprises 13 residues. Germline V gene lookup returns CDR1 DFQATT and CDR2 SNEGSKA (reference sequence). V lost 3 bases and J lost 3; bases outside the gene matches: 4.

The chain employs TRBV11-1 and TRBJ2-1; TRBD2 matches at 7 bases. This CDR3 contains 13 residues. The ends lost 8 bases at V and 5 bases at J; junction bases unmatched: 6. Per germline, CDR1 SGHAT and CDR2 FQDESV (reference sequence). CDR3 nucleotides: TGTGCCAGCGCCCCCGGGACTAACAATGAGCAGTTCTTC. Translating it yields CASAPGTNNEQFF.

V is TRBV2 and J is TRBJ2-7; 8 bases are shared with TRBD1. In germline, CDR1 is SNHLY, CDR2 FYNNEI. The CDR3 extends over 15 amino acids. With V trimmed by 7 bases and J by 6 bases, 14 bases remained unmatched. The CDR3 sequence: CASIKDRGASAEQYF. Written as DNA, the CDR3 is TGTGCCAGCATCAAAGACAGGGGAGCCTCTGCCGAGCAGTACTTC.

In the case of this clonotype: Germline and junction disagree at one end, which may indicate a read error. The rearrangement joins TRBV20-1 to TRBJ1-1; D gene unclear. The CDR3 is 12 amino acids. CDR1 and CDR2 from the germline V gene are DFQATT and SNEGSKA (reference sequence). The chain's CDR3 is CSAPVLNTGAFF. For the CDR3, the DNA is TGCAGTGCTCCAGTGCTGAACACTGGAGCTTTCTTT.

V gene TRBV6-5 combines with J gene TRBJ2-1; maybe TRBD1 (6 bases). Germline V gene sequence: CDR1 MNHEY, CDR2 SVGAGI. This CDR3 contains 12 residues. Trimming pared 0 bases from V and 10 bases from J, leaving 7 bases between. CDR3 protein: CASSYSDREQFF. Written as DNA, the CDR3 is TGTGCCAGCAGTTACTCCGACAGGGAGCAGTTCTTC.

This chain joins TRBV5-1 and TRBJ2-7, with D perhaps TRBD2 (5 bases). The V gene lost 5 bases and the J gene lost 6 bases, with 27 bases spanning the gap. Germline V gene lookup returns CDR1 SGHRS and CDR2 YFSETQ. This CDR3 spans 17 amino acids. The chain's CDR3 is CASRTEVRLPVFREQYF. The CDR3 coding sequence is TGCGCCAGCAGGACGGAGGTTCGCCTCCCCGTATTTCGCGAGCAGTACTTC. The entire variable domain, with the rest obtained from reference TRBV5-1 and TRBJ2-7, is as follows: KAGVTQTPRYLIKTRGQQVTLSCSPISGHRSVSWYQQTPGQGLQFLFEYFSETQRNKGNFPGRFSGRQFSNSRSEMNVSTLELGDSALYLCASRTEVRLPVFREQYFGPGTRLTVT.

The genes are TRBV20-1 and TRBJ2-1, with 9 nucleotides matching TRBD2. The CDR3 contains 12 residues. Germline V gene data show CDR1 as DFQATT and CDR2 as SNEGSKA (reference sequence). The CDR3 spells CGSGSLGNEQFF. DNA of the CDR3: TGCGGTAGCGGGAGTCTGGGCAATGAGCAGTTCTTC.

The V and J genes are TRBV15 and TRBJ1-2; TRBD1 matches 8 bases. The germline V gene has CDR1 LNHNV and CDR2 YYDKDF (reference sequence). CDR3 length: 15 amino acids. V shed 1 base and J 7 bases; nucleotides not matched to a gene: 8. The CDR3 region is CATSRGNGQGPGYTF. In DNA form, the CDR3 reads TGTGCCACCAGCAGAGGGAACGGACAGGGTCCTGGCTACACCTTC.

The chain recombines TRBV12-3 or TRBV12-4 with TRBJ1-1, with a weak D call TRBD1 (6 bases). The CDR3 length is 14 residues. V was cut by 6 bases and J by 5 bases, with 16 bases left in between. DNA of the CDR3: TGTGCCAGCAGCCCAACAGGGAGTTGGACTGAAGCTTTCTTT. Its protein product is CASSPTGSWTEAFF.

The rearrangement uses TRBV29-1 and TRBJ1-1; tentatively, D is TRBD1 (5 bases). The germline CDR1 and CDR2 sequences are SQVTM and ANQGSEA. Trimming took 6 bases from V and 1 from J, leaving 12 bases between them. The CDR3 is 13 residues long. Here the CDR3 DNA reads TGCAGCGTGAAGGGACTCGGGAACACTGAAGCTTTCTTT. Translation gives CSVKGLGNTEAFF.

The chain carries TRBV27 and TRBJ1-2; 8 positions agree with TRBD1. Germline loops: CDR1 MNHEY, CDR2 SMNVEV (reference sequence). The CDR3 is made up of 16 amino acids. With 5 bases clipped from V and 1 base from J, the junction kept 9 bases outside the gene matches. CDR3 sequence: CASSVDRGQGNYGYTF. The CDR3 DNA sequence: TGTGCCAGCAGTGTCGACAGGGGCCAGGGTAACTATGGCTACACCTTC.

The chain employs TRBV2 and TRBJ1-5; 9 bases map to TRBD1. Germline V gene sequence: CDR1 SNHLY, CDR2 FYNNEI. This CDR3 is 13 amino acids long. J gave up 5 bases and V 5 bases, and 1 base lay outside the gene matches. CDR3 nucleotide sequence: TGTGCCAGCAGTCGGACAGGGGATCAGCCCCAGCATTTT. Residues: CASSRTGDQPQHF.

V usage is TRBV30 and J usage is TRBJ1-4; D not certain. Germline V gene lookup returns CDR1 GTSNPN and CDR2 SVGIG (reference sequence). This CDR3 has 15 residues. Trimming pared 8 bases from V and 7 bases from J, leaving 23 bases between. The CDR3 DNA follows: TGTGCCGGGTTTCGTGAAGCCGGGCGTGGTGAAAAACTGTTTTTT. It translates to CAGFREAGRGEKLFF.